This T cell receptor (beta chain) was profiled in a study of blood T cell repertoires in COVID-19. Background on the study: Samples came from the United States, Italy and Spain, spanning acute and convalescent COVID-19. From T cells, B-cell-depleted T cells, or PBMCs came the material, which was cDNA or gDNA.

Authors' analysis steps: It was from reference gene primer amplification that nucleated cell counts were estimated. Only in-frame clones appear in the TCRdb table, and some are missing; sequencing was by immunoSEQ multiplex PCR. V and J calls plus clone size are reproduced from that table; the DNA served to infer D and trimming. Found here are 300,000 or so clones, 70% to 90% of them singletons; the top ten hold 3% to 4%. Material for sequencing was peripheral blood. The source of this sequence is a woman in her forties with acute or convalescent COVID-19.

The CDR3 DNA follows: TGTGCCAGCAGCTCTACCTGGGGCCCCAAGGAAAACAATGAGCAGTTCTTC. Its translation: CASSSTWGPKENNEQFF. The gene calls are TRBV7-3 and TRBJ2-1; a possible D gene is TRBD1 (5 bases). With 4 bases removed from V and 5 bases from J, the gap between germline ends came to 21 bases. There are 17 residues in the CDR3. CDR1 and CDR2 from the germline V gene are SGHTA and FQGTGA.